This TCR beta chain appears in the sequencing data of a study of T-cell reconstitution after alpha-beta-depleted transplantation in children. This clonotype was seen a handful of times. Its target is unknown. V lost 2 bases to trimming and J lost 7 bases, with 12 bases between them. Looked up from germline, CDR1 is SGHVS and CDR2 is FQNEAQ. The CDR3 length is 14 residues. Preparation of the TCRbeta library used unique molecular identifiers. Using its own MiXCR run on the PCR reads, TCRdb lists one record per CDR3 protein. The sample has 300,000 to 350,000 distinct CDR3 sequences, roughly 25% seen once. General study points: The high TCRbeta diversity at day 60 in some patients came from surviving recipient T cells and thymic progenitors. One year post-transplant, T-cell counts and diversity were largely derived from T cells produced anew. Reportedly, roughly two months post-transplant, alpha-beta T cells arose from several hundred expanded graft clones.

This TCR was recovered from a male patient younger than 18 who had a stem cell transplant for acute lymphoblastic leukemia, so the T cells may come from the graft donor. V is TRBV7-8 and J is TRBJ1-5; maybe TRBD1 (6 bases). This specimen was PBMCs, mostly from graft donor cells, taken 180 days after TCRalphabeta/CD19-depleted stem cell transplant. CDR3 sequence (DNA): TGTGCCAGCAGCTTACCCGGGGGCTGGCAGCCCCAGCATTTT. Translation: CASSLPGGWQPQHF.